Ten or more counts support the clone carrying this T cell receptor beta chain. The antigen remains undetermined. This sample stems from a study of HIV-infected patients and healthy controls. The study's findings and limits: Compared with controls, mean Gini indices were significantly raised in HIV-infected repertoires, possibly indicating oligoclonality. Apparent post-therapy Gini recovery among HIV-infected patients was not reproduced with size-matched repertoires. MAIT alpha-chain CDR3s were frequent in healthy controls, depleted in HIV+.

The V segment lost 2 bases and the J segment 6 bases; nucleotides outside the gene matches: 8. The CDR3 spans 16 residues. CDR1 is SEHNR, CDR2 FQNEAQ, per germline (reference sequence). cDNA was made from 500 ng RNA using alpha and beta constant primers. Separate chain-specific third strand synthesis with multiplexing indices produced the alpha and beta libraries. A 5' RACE adapter with a random hexamer and the SP2 primer site was joined to cDNA. One entry per CDR3 protein results from TCRdb running MiXCR on the 5' RACE reads. Of 7,500 to 10,000 distinct CDR3 sequences in the sample, more than 7% were seen once. The repertoire came from unfractionated whole blood and reflected all unsorted peripheral T cells.

The TCR sequence derives from an adult with HIV infection. The donor label of this sample is uncertain. The sample consisted of blood, taken before antiretroviral therapy. The gene calls are TRBV7-9 and TRBJ2-2, with 8 bases fitting TRBD2. The CDR3 sequence is CASSLISGRSAGELFF. The CDR3 DNA follows: TGTGCCAGCAGCTTAATCAGCGGGAGATCGGCCGGGGAGCTGTTTTTT.